Listed below are T cell receptor beta chains from one sample, sequenced in a study of siplizumab effects on memory and regulatory T cells. Produced via immunoSEQ multiplex PCR; TCRdb's table is partial and in-frame only. The sample gives tens of thousands of clones, 94% of which show up once; around 0.3% is in the top ten. The sequenced material came from non-Treg CD4+ T cells sorted from blood. Every receptor here comes from a human donor in good health. Each CDR3 is given with its conserved first and last residue. A D gene is named only where the DNA matches it firmly. Clone size is stated in some rows and not others, as once, few, many or a class when expanded.

clone_size: -; j_call: TRBJ1-1; d_call: -; cdr3_length: 12; v_call: TRBV28; cdr3_nt: TGTGCCAGCGGTATTCTAAGGACTGAAGCTTTCTTT; cdr3_aa: CASGILRTEAFF
clone_size: -; j_call: TRBJ2-7; d_call: TRBD2; cdr3_length: 17; v_call: TRBV19; cdr3_nt: TGTGCCAGTACCACGACCCTGGGACTAGCGGGAGATGACGAGCAGTACTTC; cdr3_aa: CASTTTLGLAGDDEQYF
clone_size: -; j_call: TRBJ2-3; d_call: -; cdr3_length: 14; v_call: TRBV6-6; cdr3_nt: TGTGCCAGCAGTTACGGGGGGCCAAGGGATACGCAGTATTTT; cdr3_aa: CASSYGGPRDTQYF
clone_size: -; j_call: TRBJ2-1; d_call: -; cdr3_length: 13; v_call: TRBV10-2; cdr3_nt: TGCGCCAGCAGGGACCTCTCCCACAATGAGCAGTTCTTC; cdr3_aa: CASRDLSHNEQFF
clone_size: -; j_call: TRBJ2-1; d_call: -; cdr3_length: 15; v_call: TRBV9; cdr3_nt: TGTGCCAGCAGCGTCCGGGAGCCTGTTGGGCGTGAGCAGTTCTTC; cdr3_aa: CASSVREPVGREQFF
clone_size: -; j_call: TRBJ1-3; d_call: -; cdr3_length: 13; v_call: TRBV15; cdr3_nt: TGTGCCACCAGCAGAGGACAGGGAAACACCATATATTTT; cdr3_aa: CATSRGQGNTIYF
clone_size: few; j_call: TRBJ2-3; d_call: TRBD2; cdr3_length: 15; v_call: TRBV10-3; cdr3_nt: TGTGCCATCAGTGAAGGACTAGCGCACACAGATACGCAGTATTTT; cdr3_aa: CAISEGLAHTDTQYF
clone_size: -; j_call: TRBJ2-1; d_call: -; cdr3_length: 16; v_call: TRBV5-1; cdr3_nt: TGCGCCAGCAGCTTGGAGGGGGGCCGGGAGTACAATGAGCAGTTCTTC; cdr3_aa: CASSLEGGREYNEQFF
clone_size: once; j_call: TRBJ1-4; d_call: TRBD1; cdr3_length: 17; v_call: TRBV30; cdr3_nt: TGTGCCTGGAGTGTACGTCGTCGAGGGACAGGGGATGAGAAACTGTTTTTT; cdr3_aa: CAWSVRRRGTGDEKLFF
clone_size: -; j_call: TRBJ2-1; d_call: TRBD2; cdr3_length: 14; v_call: TRBV9; cdr3_nt: TGTGCCAGCAGTGTAGCGGGAGTAAACAATGAGCAGTTCTTC; cdr3_aa: CASSVAGVNNEQFF
clone_size: -; j_call: TRBJ2-5; d_call: TRBD2; cdr3_length: 14; v_call: TRBV5-1; cdr3_nt: TGCGCCAGCAGCCTCACTAGCGGGATGGAGACCCAGTACTTC; cdr3_aa: CASSLTSGMETQYF
clone_size: -; j_call: TRBJ1-2; d_call: TRBD1; cdr3_length: 15; v_call: TRBV5-1; cdr3_nt: TGCGCCAGCAGCTCGGCAGGGACAGGGGGCAATGGCTACACCTTC; cdr3_aa: CASSSAGTGGNGYTF
clone_size: -; j_call: TRBJ2-5; d_call: TRBD1; cdr3_length: 14; v_call: TRBV6-6; cdr3_nt: TGTGCCAGCAGTTGGACAGGCGTACAAGAGACCCAGTACTTC; cdr3_aa: CASSWTGVQETQYF
clone_size: once; j_call: TRBJ1-1; d_call: -; cdr3_length: 14; v_call: TRBV5-1; cdr3_nt: TGCGCCAGCACCCGGACCCTCGGAAGCGCTGAAGCTTTCTTT; cdr3_aa: CASTRTLGSAEAFF